This T cell receptor (beta chain) is from a study of vaccination effects on CD4 cells after COVID-19. Whole-study context: Every participant took two doses of the BNT162b2 or mRNA-1273 vaccine.

Assay used: immunoSEQ multiplex PCR; TCRdb lists only in-frame clones, some missing. The sample records about 25,000 clones, roughly 73% being singletons. Scientists isolated CD4+ T cells after a roughly ten-day culture period ended. The CDR3 has 18 amino acids. The V gene's germline CDR1 is MDHEN and CDR2 SYDVKM. Trimming cost V 2 bases and J 1 base, with 20 bases left between them. With regard to this clone: Its antigen is still unknown.

Sequencing used CD4+ T cells from PBMCs cultured without peptide, obtained before COVID-19 vaccination. The chain uses TRBV28 and TRBJ1-1; D is possibly TRBD1 (5 bases). This TCR was recovered from a human donor who received a COVID-19 vaccine. CDR3 amino acids: CASSLGQGSTRWNTEAFF. The CDR3 DNA reads TGTGCCAGCAGTTTAGGTCAGGGCTCCACTAGATGGAACACTGAAGCTTTCTTT.